The entry that follows covers one T cell receptor beta chain sequence. The target of this receptor is not known. No per-base quality is available; no much larger clone lies one base away. The donors were healthy, HIV-negative adults who had no recently reported acute infections or vaccinations. All donors were Caucasian adults living in Nashville, Tennessee, USA. CD4+ T cells were enriched by magnetic negative selection, after which naive cells were positively selected on CD45RA and the negative fraction was taken as the memory subset. After blood collection by leukapheresis, PBMCs were isolated using Ficoll-Histopaque density gradient centrifugation and then cryopreserved in the vapor phase of liquid nitrogen. Purity and quantity of every magnetically sorted T cell population were checked by analytical flow cytometry. Each sorted fraction had its genomic DNA isolated and then quantified by UV absorbance on a Nanodrop 2000c.

TCR CDR3 regions were amplified from genomic DNA by multiplex PCR using the deep immunoSEQ assay. Genomic DNA extracted from each cell subset was distributed evenly over all wells of several immunoSEQ 96-well plates, and each plate served as one replicate. For sorted subsets, 200 to 250 ng of genomic DNA, equivalent to some 33,000 T cell genomes, went into each replicate PCR. Purified libraries were quantified with a Qubit 3.0 fluorometer, sized on a Bioanalyzer 2100, and re-quantified with the KAPA Library Quantification kit. Every immunoSEQ 96-well plate was sequenced on a dedicated single-read 150-cycle Illumina NextSeq 550 flow cell. In the paper's pipeline: Because the immunoSEQ output included only junctional sequences and no quality scores, the filtering could not be the same as the filtering used for full-length reads. Sequences were annotated with PyIR, a Python wrapper for IgBLAST v1.9, and V/J genes and CDR3 were assigned using IMGT germline references. Any read was removed if the V/J assignment was weak (E-value above 1e-6), the CDR3 was missing, or the read contained stop codons, out-of-frame junctions, or ambiguous translated residues. V3J clonotypes were defined as sequences sharing an identical inferred V gene, J gene, and CDR3 amino acid sequence. The percentage overlap between two repertoires was calculated by dividing the number of shared unique clonotypes by the size of the smaller repertoire. Three approaches were used to assess repertoire richness: RTK rarefaction, the Chao1 estimator, and Recon v2.1 estimates of unobserved clonotypes. For all TCRbeta clonotypes obtained by the gDNA method from several donors, generation probabilities were computed with OLGA. Imported from immuneACCESS, the table was reduced by TCRdb to in-frame sequences with V and J called. These copies leave out some clones; in studies compared against another copy, an unresolved V gene accounts for under half, and the cause of the remainder is not known. Clonal size and the V and J genes are those of that table, whereas D and trimming came from the DNA. Recorded for this sample are a few million clones; roughly 95% of them occurred a single time. The ten largest make up 0.1% to 0.15% of the sample.

These data come from a study of shared clonotypes between healthy human individuals (dated by TCRdb to 2018 to 2020). The study in broad terms: The cohort included three men and a couple of women between 18 and 49 years of age. Leukapheresis yielded between about 0.9 and 9.5 billion PBMCs per donor. To increase sequencing depth and limit assay-specific biases, TCR repertoire library preparation and sequencing were carried out by different laboratories using diverse techniques. For each donor, three plates each were used for CD4 naive and CD4 memory, two plates were used for CD8 naive, and one plate was used for CD8 memory. To estimate repertoire size and how much clonotype sharing occurs between individuals, the study deeply sequenced the blood TCR repertoires of 5 or 6 healthy adults. The study at large found these results: The genetic and exposure-history diversity represented was limited by the small number of donors. Only blood was sampled, and tissue TCR repertoires likely differ from those in blood. Clonotypes shared by all four sorted-subset donors showed higher generation probabilities than non-shared clonotypes. Naive subsets generally had larger estimated clonotype richness than memory subsets did. About 5% of naive CD4, 3% to 3.5% of naive CD8, 2.3% of memory CD4, and about 0.4% of memory CD8 clonotypes were shared across several donors. Pairwise subsampling led to the expectation that sequencing depth would affect the degree of clonotype sharing among donors. Rarefaction of sorted-subset datasets indicated incomplete sequencing despite the large sequencing depth.

For CDR1 and CDR2, the germline V gene lists MNHNS and SASEGT. From the cysteine up to the phenylalanine, the CDR3 has a length of 15 residues. Only CDR3 DNA is held: 45 bases, read in frame from base 1. V loses 1 base, J loses 0 bases, and the germline ends lie 7 bases apart. This clonotype was sampled from a man younger than 30 in good health. The sample taken for sequencing was naive CD4+ T cells sorted from blood. This sample's cell subset or site label indicates: CD45RA+ positively selected. The chain links TRBV6-1 with TRBJ1-3; no D segment can be confidently identified. The nucleotides are TGTGCCAGCAGTGAAGACAGTAGCTCTGGAAACACCATATATTTT. Its coded protein is CASSEDSSSGNTIYF.